This T cell receptor beta chain derives from a study of T cell responses to AZD1222 COVID-19 vaccine (dated by TCRdb to the early 2020s). With regard to the full study: A total of more than 230 trial participants underwent TCR sequencing, of whom under 220 had received two doses of AZD1222 and some 26 had received two doses of the MenACWY control vaccine. Trial participants were enrolled into age subgroups of 18-55, 56-69 and 70-plus years, which contained about 150, 27 and 61 TCR-sequenced participants, respectively. Findings and caveats that apply to the study as a whole: Conclusions about previously exposed vaccinees were limited because only 6 or 7 AZD1222 recipients were SARS-CoV-2 seropositive at baseline. Because no day 14 peak-response samples were available, the repertoires could be characterized only after the peak T cell response. The 56-69-year group was small, and its depth increase did not reach significance, likely because of low power. CD4 TCRs associated with the vaccine covered the entire spike protein, and the dominant responses were in regions 160-218 and 743-854. Nearly half of unique spike-specific TCRs reportedly recognized epitopes outside regions mutated in the B.1.351 and B.1.1.7 variants. Participants were mostly white British, with more females than males. The authors suggested clonal diversity may have been underestimated. After two AZD1222 doses, spike-specific TCR breadth and depth were significantly higher than at day 0 and than in MenACWY recipients.

This clone was detected once. The antigen this receptor binds is unknown. Base qualities were left out, and no much larger clone turns up one base away. The time point label of this sample denotes: baseline before first vaccination. In the paper's terms, the treatment or condition label means: meningococcal conjugate vaccine given as trial control. The vaccinee samples were drawn from two UK trials, COV001 and COV002, one of which was a single-blind randomized controlled phase 2/3 trial testing AZD1222 (ChAdOx1 nCoV-19) in healthy adults. Trial participant PBMC samples were collected at day 0 and day 28 after the second dose for TCRbeta chain sequencing. The CDR3 spans 15 residues, from the cysteine through the phenylalanine. Only the CDR3 DNA stays, 45 bases, in frame from base 1. CDR1 and CDR2 are drawn from the germline V gene: ENHRY, SYGVKD. Cut back by 7 bases and 1 base, the V and J ends lie 15 bases apart.

The CDR3 regions of human TCRbeta chains were analyzed by immunosequencing. The paper's data handling went like this. TCRs in the repertoires were compared against a reference library of SARS-CoV-2-specific TCRs that had been generated with the MIRA antigen-specificity platform. Breadth was defined as the fraction of unique TCRs that were SARS-CoV-2-associated, and depth was defined as the fraction of total T cells that were SARS-CoV-2-associated. Using the MIRA data, each spike-specific TCR was mapped to the spike region that the TCR reacts to and placed in a CD4 or CD8 class. Log10-transformed breadth and depth values were compared by one-way ANOVA with Sidak's multiple comparisons tests. Not all clones reach the TCRdb copy of this immuneACCESS table, which keeps in-frame sequences only. Checked studies attribute under half of the gap to unresolved V genes and leave the rest unexplained. V, J and clone size were drawn from that table, and D and trimming were deduced from the DNA. Here the sample has some 150,000 clones; 90% to 95% occur a single time. The ten largest make up around 4.6% of the sample.

Sequenced here: peripheral blood, sampled on day 0 of MenACWY control vaccination. The source of this sequence is an adult in good health. The rearrangement combines TRBV10-3 with TRBJ2-3, and perhaps TRBD2 as D gene, on 5 matching bases. The CDR3 has the sequence CAIKGGPSGTDTQYF. The bases read TGTGCCATCAAGGGCGGGCCCTCGGGCACAGATACGCAGTATTTT.